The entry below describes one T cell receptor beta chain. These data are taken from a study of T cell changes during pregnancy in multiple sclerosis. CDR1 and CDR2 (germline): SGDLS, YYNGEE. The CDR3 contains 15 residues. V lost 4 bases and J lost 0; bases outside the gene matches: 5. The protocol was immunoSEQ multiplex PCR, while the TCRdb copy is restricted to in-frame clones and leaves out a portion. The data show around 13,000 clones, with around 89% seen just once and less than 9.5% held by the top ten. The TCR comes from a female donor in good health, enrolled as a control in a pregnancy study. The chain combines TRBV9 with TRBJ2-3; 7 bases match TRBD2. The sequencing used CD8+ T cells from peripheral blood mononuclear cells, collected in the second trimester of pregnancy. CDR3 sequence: CASSPGGSSTDTQYF. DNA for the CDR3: TGTGCCAGCAGCCCCGGGGGGTCTAGCACAGATACGCAGTATTTT. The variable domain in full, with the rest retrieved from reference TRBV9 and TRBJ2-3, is DSGVTQTPKHLITATGQRVTLRCSPRSGDLSVYWYQQSLDQGLQFLIQYYNGEERAKGNILERFSAQQFPDLHSELNLSSLELGDSALYFCASSPGGSSTDTQYFGPGTRLTVL.